This T cell receptor (beta chain) was documented in a study of human T cells and chemical hapten exposure. Study-level background: Patients, mostly women, had alopecia areata, alopecia totalis or alopecia universalis.

This clonotype was seen a handful of times. As yet, its antigen is unknown. TCRdb re-derived calls from the RACE reads in MiXCR, one entry per CDR3 protein. Among about 120,000 distinct CDR3 sequences listed, about an eighth were seen once. Germline V gene lookup returns CDR1 SSHAT and CDR2 FNYEAQ (reference sequence). This CDR3 has 13 residues. The V and J ends lost 3 bases and 6 bases respectively, with 6 bases between them. Time point here: patch test 1, 2 weeks after DPC sensitization. Treatment reported: therapeutic diphenylcyclopropenone sensitization with weekly scalp DPC. Total RNA was isolated from unfractionated whole blood. Study observations and caveats: Expanded TCRs were compared with controls, and the expanded TCRs formed significantly more large CDR3 similarity clusters. With DPC sensitization, TCRs exceeding 1 in 1000 frequency showed no change.

The V call is TRBV7-7, the J call TRBJ1-6; no firm D call. Sequencing used whole blood, obtained in connection with sensitization to the hapten diphenylcyclopropenone (DPC). This clonotype was sampled from a woman in her forties or fifties with alopecia areata. Some clones in this sample may be carry-over from other donors' samples. CDR3 region: CASSLALNSPLHF. The CDR3 DNA is TGTGCCAGCAGCTTGGCCCTTAATTCACCCCTCCACTTT.